This TCR beta chain comes out of a study of T-cell reconstitution after alpha-beta-depleted transplantation in children. Regarding the study as a whole: Fresh T-cell production supplied most of the T-cell counts and diversity seen one year after transplant. Reportedly, only several hundred clones from non-depleted graft cells drove alpha-beta T-cell counts at about two months. At day 60, the high TCRbeta diversity found in some patients originated from recipient T cells and thymic progenitors that had survived.

This clonotype has at least ten counts. What it recognizes is unknown. This CDR3 contains 14 residues. Germline-derived CDR1 and CDR2 are SQVTM and ANQGSEA. Trimming pared 0 bases from V and 9 bases from J, leaving 15 bases between. Construction of the TCRbeta library involved unique molecular identifiers. TCRdb independently ran MiXCR on the PCR reads; one entry per CDR3 protein. This sample carries over 200,000 distinct CDR3 sequences, about a tenth of them seen once, and the ten largest clones take about 28%. This chain connects TRBV29-1 to TRBJ2-1, with D unresolved. The origin of this receptor is a child less than two years old with acute myeloid leukemia, due to receive a stem cell transplant. The sequenced sample was PBMCs, obtained before TCRalphabeta/CD19-depleted stem cell transplant. CDR3 nucleotides: TGCAGCGTTGAAGATCCTCTCCTCCGCCTTGAGCAGTTCTTC. Translated: CSVEDPLLRLEQFF.